The 21 T cell receptor beta chains given below trace back to one sample, sequenced in a study of regulatory T cells in long-lasting Graves disease. Arm-PCR with iRepertoire HTBI primers amplified the CDR3 regions for these TCR beta libraries. TCRdb fed the multiplex PCR reads into MiXCR, producing one record per CDR3 protein. The sample includes 350,000 to 500,000 distinct CDR3 sequences, around 17% of them seen just once. As to time point: newly diagnosed GD, antithyroid drugs for less than 3 months. The TCR library was made from RNA that had been extracted from PBMCs in TRIzol. The same specimen was also included in a second study, on T cells in Graves' hyperthyroidism and ophthalmopathy.

The sample consisted of peripheral blood mononuclear cells (PBMCs), taken at new diagnosis, from a patient treated with antithyroid drugs. These TCRs come from a woman aged 18 to 35 with Graves disease.

This clonotype was detected ten times or more. V is TRBV15 and J is TRBJ2-3; D is uncertain. This CDR3 is built from 14 residues. V shed 0 bases and J shed 5 bases, with 9 bases lying between them. Germline values: CDR1 LNHNV, CDR2 YYDKDF (reference sequence). CDR3 nucleotide sequence: TGTGCCACCAGCAGAGATACAGAGCAAGATACGCAGTATTTT. Translated, it gives CATSRDTEQDTQYF.

The gene calls are TRBV6-1 and TRBJ1-3; TRBD1 might be the D (5 bases). Trimming shortened V by 6 bases and J by 0 bases, and 6 bases separated the two germline ends. The CDR3 consists of 13 residues. Germline lookup yields CDR1 MNHNS and CDR2 SASEGT. The CDR3 region has the DNA TGTGCCAGCAGGACAGTCTCTGGAAACACCATATATTTT. Translating it yields CASRTVSGNTIYF.

The genes are TRBV4-2 and TRBJ2-6; the D is unclear. The germline gives CDR1 LGHNA, CDR2 YNFKEQ. V lost 0 bases to trimming and J lost 3 bases, with 9 bases between them. The CDR3 length is 16 residues. The CDR3 bases are TGTGCCAGCAGCCAAGATCAGCGTTTTGGGGCCAACGTCCTGACTTTC. It is translated as CASSQDQRFGANVLTF.

In the case of this clonotype: One junction end does not reproduce the germline sequence, and a read error may be involved. This chain links TRBV7-2 with TRBJ2-5; TRBD1 agrees at 9 bases. Germline CDR1 reads SGHTA; CDR2 reads FQGNSA. There are 16 residues in the CDR3. The CDR3 here is CASSLITGGVQEAQYF. The CDR3 DNA follows: TGTGCCAGCAGCTTAATCACAGGGGGCGTCCAAGAGGCCCAGTACTTC.

This clonotype has only a few counts. The chain has TRBV19 and TRBJ2-5; D gene unclear. Germline V lookup: CDR1 LNHDA, CDR2 SQIVND (reference sequence). The CDR3 is made up of 14 amino acids. V lost 5 bases and J 5 bases, leaving 15 bases between the germline ends. The CDR3 DNA is TGTGCCAGTAGTGGATTAAGTCTAAGGGAGACCCAGTACTTC. Its translation: CASSGLSLRETQYF.

This clonotype turned up a few times. V is TRBV7-3 and J is TRBJ2-3, with D maybe TRBD2 (5 bases). The CDR3 covers 13 residues. Germline CDR1 reads SGHTA; CDR2 reads FQGTGA. V gave up 3 bases and J gave up 6 bases, with 10 bases separating them. The chain's CDR3 is CASSLLGDDTQYF. CDR3 coding DNA: TGTGCCAGCAGCTTGCTGGGAGACGATACGCAGTATTTT. The full variable domain, its missing parts supplied by reference TRBV7-3 and TRBJ2-3, is GAGVSQTPSNKVTEKGKYVELRCDPISGHTALYWYRQSLGQGPEFLIYFQGTGAADDSGLPNDRFFAVRPEGSVSTLKIQRTERGDSAVYLCASSLLGDDTQYFGPGTRLTVL.

DNA of the CDR3: TGTGCCAGCACACGACAGGTCGTGGCACGGGGCTACACCTTC. Protein sequence: CASTRQVVARGYTF. The V call is TRBV2, the J call TRBJ1-2; D may be TRBD1 (6 bases). The CDR3 contains 14 residues. V was shortened by 7 bases and J by 8 bases, with 20 bases between the two germline ends. Germline CDR1 is SNHLY and CDR2 is FYNNEI.

This clonotype has at least ten counts. V and J are TRBV5-1 and TRBJ2-7; TRBD2 is a possible D gene (5 bases). V lost 7 bases to trimming and J lost 3 bases, with 14 bases between them. The CDR3 is 13 residues long. Germline V gene data show CDR1 as SGHRS and CDR2 as YFSETQ. CDR3 in DNA: TGCGCCAGCTCAATGAACCGGGACTACGAGCAGTACTTC. This sequence encodes CASSMNRDYEQYF.

The DNA for the CDR3 is TGTGCCAGCAGTTATGGGTGGGCCCGGGCTGGGGCCAACGTCCTGACTTTC. This encodes CASSYGWARAGANVLTF. The chain is built from TRBV6-2 or TRBV6-3 and TRBJ2-6; D unclear. Germline V gene sequence: CDR1 MNHEY, CDR2 SVGEGT. The CDR3 contains 17 residues. V shed 3 bases and J shed 2 bases, with 14 bases lying between them.

This clonotype was picked up many times. The rearrangement joins TRBV10-3 to TRBJ2-7; D gene ambiguous. Germline assignment: CDR1 ENHRY and CDR2 SYGVKD. The CDR3 spans 12 residues. V lost 5 bases and J 3 bases, leaving 8 bases between the germline ends. The CDR3 sequence: CAISPVIYEQYF. The CDR3, as DNA: TGTGCCATCAGTCCCGTGATCTACGAGCAGTACTTC.

This clonotype was counted ten times or more. This chain uses TRBV30 with TRBJ1-5; 7 bases line up with TRBD1. Losses at the gene ends were 5 bases for V and 4 bases for J; bases not matched to a gene: 11. The CDR3 consists of 15 residues. Germline V gene data show CDR1 as GTSNPN and CDR2 as SVGIG (reference sequence). CDR3 in DNA: TGTGCCTGGGGCCCAGGGGGGTTAGGGAATCAGCCCCAGCATTTT. Protein product: CAWGPGGLGNQPQHF.

The rearrangement uses TRBV28 and TRBJ1-1, with D maybe TRBD1 (6 bases). The CDR3 has 14 residues. V lost 1 base, J lost 11 bases, and 17 bases lay in between. Germline V gene lookup returns CDR1 MDHEN and CDR2 SYDVKM. The CDR3 loop reads CASSLSGTQGRAFF. The CDR3 bases are TGTGCCAGCAGTTTATCCGGGACCCAGGGGAGGGCTTTCTTT.

This clonotype occurred a few times. The genes are TRBV2 and TRBJ2-2; D is uncertain. The length of the CDR3 is 15 residues. Trimming pared 6 bases from V and 4 bases from J, leaving 15 bases between. Germline CDR1 and CDR2: SNHLY and FYNNEI. In DNA form, the CDR3 reads TGTGCCAGCAGACTTATGGTTTGGGGCACCGGGGAGCTGTTTTTT. Residues: CASRLMVWGTGELFF.

This clonotype appeared many times. The chain couples TRBV12-3 or TRBV12-4 to TRBJ2-7; D possibly corresponds to TRBD2 (5 bases). V lost 4 bases, J lost 9 bases, and 13 bases lay in between. This CDR3 is 12 amino acids long. CDR3 region: CASSSVLEVQYF. Written as DNA, the CDR3 is TGTGCCAGCAGTTCCGTACTAGAAGTGCAGTACTTC.

This clonotype came up a few times. This chain uses TRBV25-1 with TRBJ2-3; the D gene could be TRBD1 or TRBD2 (6 bases each). The CDR3 spans 16 residues. Trimming stripped 5 bases from V and 1 base from J, with 16 bases between. Germline V CDR1 and CDR2: MGHDK, SYGVNS. CDR3 amino acids: CASSIGWGAGTDTQYF. The CDR3 DNA reads as TGTGCCAGCAGTATAGGTTGGGGGGCTGGCACAGATACGCAGTATTTT.

Comment on this clonotype: Germline is not matched at one junction end, which may reflect a read error. This chain links TRBV9 with TRBJ2-7, with TRBD2 matching over 9 bases. Germline-derived CDR1 and CDR2 are SGDLS and YYNGEE. This CDR3 has 14 amino acids. CDR3 sequence (DNA): TGTGCCAGCAGCGCCGGGACTAGCTCCCACGAGCAGTACTTC. It specifies CASSAGTSSHEQYF. Variable domain in full (rest from reference TRBV9 and TRBJ2-7): DSGVTQTPKHLITATGQRVTLRCSPRSGDLSVYWYQQSLDQGLQFLIQYYNGEERAKGNILERFSAQQFPDLHSELNLSSLELGDSALYFCASSAGTSSHEQYFGPGTRLTVT.

This clonotype was seen repeatedly, ten times or more. The rearrangement uses TRBV11-2 and TRBJ2-3; 9 bases are shared with TRBD2. The CDR3 runs to 15 residues. Trimming cost V 4 bases and J 5 bases; bases outside gene matches: 7. The V gene's germline CDR1 is SGHAT and CDR2 FQNNGV. CDR3 protein: CASSWAGLAGDTQYF. CDR3 bases: TGTGCCAGCAGCTGGGCGGGACTAGCTGGAGATACGCAGTATTTT.

This clonotype was recorded many times. The chain combines TRBV11-2 with TRBJ1-2; 7 bases agree with TRBD1. The junction had 6 bases not matched to a gene; V was cut back by 2 bases and J by 6 bases. Germline-derived CDR1 and CDR2 are SGHAT and FQNNGV. The CDR3 has 14 residues. The CDR3, as DNA: TGTGCCAGCAGCTTAACGGGTGGACAGGATGGCTACACCTTC. As protein: CASSLTGGQDGYTF.

In this sample, this clonotype turned up many times. This chain joins TRBV11-2 and TRBJ2-7; 9 bases align to TRBD2. J lost 7 bases, V lost 3 bases, and 7 bases had no gene match. The CDR3 is made up of 14 amino acids. Germline V lookup: CDR1 SGHAT, CDR2 FQNNGV. CDR3 nucleotides: TGTGCCAGCAGCTTGGATAGCGGGAGTCGGGAGCAGTACTTC. It codes for CASSLDSGSREQYF. The full variable domain, completed using reference TRBV11-2 and TRBJ2-7, is EAGVAQSPRYKIIEKRQSVAFWCNPISGHATLYWYQQILGQGPKLLIQFQNNGVVDDSQLPKDRFSAERLKGVDSTLKIQPAKLEDSAVYLCASSLDSGSREQYFGPGTRLTVT.

This clonotype was counted many times. The rearrangement uses TRBV28 and TRBJ1-2; 12 bases agree with TRBD1. The junction had 12 bases not matched to a gene; V was cut back by 6 bases and J by 4 bases. Germline V gene lookup returns CDR1 MDHEN and CDR2 SYDVKM. The CDR3 sequence is 17 residues long. CDR3 sequence: CASRSPPGTGGFYGYTF. The CDR3 DNA sequence: TGTGCCAGCAGATCCCCCCCCGGGACAGGGGGCTTCTATGGCTACACCTTC.

This clonotype appeared once. A much larger clonotype is one base distant, so this may be a read error. The V call is TRBV7-8, the J call TRBJ1-5, with a possible D match to TRBD1 (6 bases). Germline V CDR1 and CDR2: SGHVS, FQNEAQ. This CDR3 comprises 14 residues. V was shortened by 5 bases and J by 5 bases, with 13 bases between the two germline ends. CDR3 amino acids: CASSDRMGHQPQHF. CDR3 coding DNA: TGTGCCAGCAGCGACAGGATGGGGCATCAGCCCCAGCATTTT. The whole variable domain, remainder taken from reference TRBV7-8 and TRBJ1-5, is GAGVSQSPRYKVAKRGQDVALRCDPISGHVSLFWYQQALGQGPEFLTYFQNEAQLDKSGLPSDRFFAERPEGSVSTLKIQRTQQEDSAVYLCASSDRMGHQPQHFGDGTRLSIL.